Listed here are 21 T cell receptor beta chains from one sample, sequenced in a study of Ad26.COV2.S vaccination and SARS-CoV-2 variants. As to treatment: some 19 received Ad26.COV2.S at low or high dose, single or two shots; 5 received placebo; per-sample allocation not given. Day 63 after the first injection of vaccine or placebo was the sampling time. The method was immunoSEQ multiplex PCR; TCRdb's version includes in-frame clones alone and lacks a portion of them. The data contain about 400,000 clones, 83% of them singletons. The input for sequencing was peripheral blood, taken in a trial of Ad26.COV2.S vaccine versus placebo. The receptor source for this set is a person aged 18 to 65 who received the Ad26.COV2.S COVID-19 vaccine or a placebo.

V usage is TRBV7-3 and J usage is TRBJ2-5, with 11 bases lining up with TRBD2. V was clipped by 1 base and J by 4 bases; unmatched bases: 5. In germline, CDR1 is SGHTA, CDR2 FQGTGA. The CDR3 has 16 amino acids. The CDR3, as DNA: TGTGCCAGCAGCTTAAATCCCGGACTAGCGGGAGAGACCCAGTACTTC. Translation gives CASSLNPGLAGETQYF.

This chain uses TRBV27 with TRBJ2-1; D gene unclear. Germline CDR1 MNHEY, CDR2 SMNVEV (reference sequence). The CDR3 runs 14 residues. V lost 5 bases and J 4 bases, leaving 12 bases between the germline ends. The CDR3 is CASSPMISYNEQFF. The CDR3 DNA reads TGTGCCAGCAGTCCGATGATTTCATACAATGAGCAGTTCTTC.

The V call is TRBV27, the J call TRBJ1-6; TRBD1 is a possible D gene (5 bases). Trimming took 6 bases from V and 13 from J, leaving 19 bases between them. The CDR3 length is 14 residues. Germline V gene sequence: CDR1 MNHEY, CDR2 SMNVEV (reference sequence). For the CDR3, the DNA is TGTGCCAGCAGACTCGGGACGGGGAGCGTCCCCCTCCACTTT. It translates to CASRLGTGSVPLHF.

The chain couples TRBV6-2 or TRBV6-3 to TRBJ2-3, with no clear D. The germline V gene encodes CDR1 MNHEY and CDR2 SVGEGT. Trimming pared 0 bases from V and 2 bases from J, leaving 9 bases between. This CDR3 has 15 residues. CDR3 in DNA: TGTGCCAGCAGTTACTCGTCCGGGCACACAGATACGCAGTATTTT. This gives the protein CASSYSSGHTDTQYF.

This chain links TRBV4-2 with TRBJ1-1, with D possibly being TRBD1 (5 bases). CDR1 and CDR2 from the germline V gene are LGHNA and YNFKEQ. Deletions cut 0 bases from V and 7 bases from J, with 12 bases between. CDR3 size: 14 residues. For the CDR3, the DNA is TGTGCCAGCAGCCAAGATCTGGGTCAGGGTGAAGCTTTCTTT. It translates to CASSQDLGQGEAFF.

The rearrangement links TRBV7-3 to TRBJ2-5, with TRBD1 matching 8 bases. The ends lost 5 bases at V and 9 bases at J; junction bases unmatched: 14. This CDR3 has 15 residues. The germline CDR1 and CDR2 sequences are SGHTA and FQGTGA. DNA of the CDR3: TGTGCCAGCAGCCATGGGACAGGCAGTAGGGTGGCCCAGTACTTC. This sequence encodes CASSHGTGSRVAQYF.

V and J are TRBV29-1 and TRBJ2-3, with 9 bases that match TRBD2. After removal of 4 bases from V and 4 bases from J, the junction contained 9 bases not matched to a gene. The length of the CDR3 is 15 residues. Germline V gene sequence: CDR1 SQVTM, CDR2 ANQGSEA. This CDR3 reads CSVARIAGAADTQYF. The CDR3, as DNA: TGCAGCGTTGCCCGCATAGCGGGAGCTGCAGATACGCAGTATTTT.

The chain has TRBV6-5 and TRBJ2-3, with TRBD2 as a possible D gene (6 bases). Germline values: CDR1 MNHEY, CDR2 SVGAGI. The CDR3 length is 12 residues. Trimming took off 6 bases at V and 5 bases at J, with 9 bases between the two ends. The CDR3 sequence is CASSGGLDTQYF. The CDR3 bases are TGTGCCAGCAGCGGGGGACTAGATACGCAGTATTTT.

This chain joins TRBV9 and TRBJ1-4; D is undetermined. CDR3 size: 13 residues. Trimming cost V 4 bases and J 5 bases, with 9 bases left between them. Per the germline V gene, CDR1 is SGDLS and CDR2 is YYNGEE. In nucleotides, the CDR3 is TGTGCCAGCAGCCAAGCCGTGAATGAAAAACTGTTTTTT. It encodes CASSQAVNEKLFF.

The J gene is TRBJ2-7, the V gene TRBV7-2, with 7 bases fitting TRBD1. The trim removed 1 base at V and 10 bases at J, leaving 10 bases unmatched. The CDR3 covers 14 residues. Germline CDR1 and CDR2: SGHTA and FQGNSA. The CDR3 loop reads CASSLVRQGFEQYF. The CDR3 region has the DNA TGTGCCAGCAGCTTAGTGAGACAGGGCTTTGAACAGTACTTC.

The V and J genes are TRBV4-2 and TRBJ2-7; 9 positions match TRBD2. This CDR3 has 18 amino acids. Germline-derived CDR1 and CDR2 are LGHNA and YNFKEQ. V lost 0 bases, J lost 0 bases, and 9 bases stayed unmatched. The CDR3 nucleotides are TGTGCCAGCAGCCAAGAAAAGCCTAGCGGGGTCCTCTCCTACGAGCAGTACTTC. Translation gives CASSQEKPSGVLSYEQYF.

The chain couples TRBV7-2 to TRBJ2-1; 9 nucleotides line up with TRBD2. The V and J ends lost 6 bases and 6 bases, in that order; junction bases with no gene match: 3. The CDR3 has 13 residues. Looked up from germline, CDR1 is SGHTA and CDR2 is FQGNSA. The CDR3 DNA reads as TGTGCCAGCAGAGGAGCGGGAGGCAATGAGCAGTTCTTC. Amino acid sequence: CASRGAGGNEQFF.

This clone was detected only a few times. The V gene is TRBV5-6, the J gene TRBJ1-2; D uncertain. V lost 0 bases, J lost 5 bases, and 17 bases lay in between. Germline CDR1 and CDR2: SGHDT and YYEEEE. The CDR3 is 16 residues long. The CDR3 region has the DNA TGTGCCAGCAGCTTGGAATGGAGTCCGACGGGGTATGGCTACACCTTC. It codes for CASSLEWSPTGYGYTF.

This clone showed up just a few times. The chain links TRBV5-4 to TRBJ1-4, with a weak D call TRBD1 (5 bases). V was trimmed by 5 bases and J by 5 bases, leaving 19 bases between them. Germline V gene lookup returns CDR1 SGHNT and CDR2 YYREEE (reference sequence). CDR3 size: 16 residues. CDR3 region: CASSGGGRASNEKLFF. The CDR3 DNA follows: TGTGCCAGCAGTGGGGGGGGACGGGCATCGAATGAAAAACTGTTTTTT.

This chain joins TRBV28 and TRBJ1-2; D is uncertain. Germline CDR1 and CDR2: MDHEN and SYDVKM. This CDR3 is built from 12 residues. Trimming stripped 2 bases from V and 4 bases from J, with 5 bases between. The CDR3 here is CASSLPSYGYTF. Here the CDR3 DNA reads TGTGCCAGCAGTTTACCCAGCTATGGCTACACCTTC.

V is TRBV11-2 and J is TRBJ2-2; D is possibly TRBD1 or TRBD2 (5 bases each). This CDR3 is built from 15 residues. Germline assignment: CDR1 SGHAT and CDR2 FQNNGV. Trimming left V 5 bases short and J 0 bases short, with 10 bases between. The CDR3 region is CASSLRGPNTGELFF. The CDR3 DNA reads as TGTGCCAGCAGCCTCCGGGGACCGAACACCGGGGAGCTGTTTTTT. The full variable domain, in which reference TRBV11-2 and TRBJ2-2 provide the parts outside the CDR3, is EAGVAQSPRYKIIEKRQSVAFWCNPISGHATLYWYQQILGQGPKLLIQFQNNGVVDDSQLPKDRFSAERLKGVDSTLKIQPAKLEDSAVYLCASSLRGPNTGELFFGEGSRLTVL.

J is TRBJ2-7 and V is TRBV24-1; tentative D call: TRBD1 (9 bases). The CDR3 covers 17 residues. The germline V gene has CDR1 KGHDR and CDR2 SFDVKD. V lost 9 bases, J lost 1 base, and 24 bases lay in between. Written as DNA, the CDR3 is TGTGCCACCGGTCCCCTTAGCGGGACAGGGACATCCTACGAGCAGTACTTC. This sequence encodes CATGPLSGTGTSYEQYF.

The J gene is TRBJ2-3, the V gene TRBV6-5; TRBD2 agrees at 8 bases. There are 15 residues in the CDR3. V trimming: 2 bases; J trimming: 1 base; junction bases outside the gene matches: 2. In germline, CDR1 is MNHEY, CDR2 SVGAGI. DNA for the CDR3: TGTGCCAGCAGTTACCGGGGGGGCCGCACAGATACGCAGTATTTT. It yields the protein CASSYRGGRTDTQYF.

This clone was seen a single time. Here the CDR3 reads CASSARTDYSPLHF. In nucleotides, the CDR3 is TGCGCCAGCAGCGCCCGGACAGATTATTCACCCCTCCACTTT. This chain joins TRBV4-3 and TRBJ1-6; TRBD1 is a possible D gene (6 bases). Germline CDR1 reads LGHNA; CDR2 reads YSLEER. V lost 5 bases and J 8 bases, leaving 13 bases between the germline ends. The length of the CDR3 is 14 residues.

The rearrangement uses TRBV30 and TRBJ1-4; D gene unclear. Trimming took off 4 bases at V and 6 bases at J, with 15 bases between the two ends. CDR1 GTSNPN and CDR2 SVGIG come from the germline V gene (reference sequence). The CDR3 has 14 residues. CDR3 sequence (DNA): TGTGCCTGGAACTCTGGCGTCCCTTATGAAAAACTGTTTTTT. Encoded protein: CAWNSGVPYEKLFF.

The rearrangement uses TRBV4-1 and TRBJ2-3; 14 bases align to TRBD2. The CDR3 contains 17 residues. The germline V gene has CDR1 MGHRA and CDR2 YSYEKL. Trimming cost V 2 bases and J 2 bases; bases outside gene matches: 3. CDR3 amino acids: CASSQPTSGRATDTQYF. For the CDR3, the DNA is TGCGCCAGCAGCCAACCGACTAGCGGGAGGGCCACAGATACGCAGTATTTT.